Listed below are T cell receptor beta chains from one sample, sequenced in a study of T cell repertoires in cytomegalovirus infection. TCRdb re-called the reads with MiXCR, one entry per CDR3 protein. This table has about 260,000 distinct CDR3 sequences, roughly 15% appearing once. The material sequenced was PBMCs. Every receptor here comes from a human donor in good health (CMV status not recorded). Some clones in this sample may be carry-over from other donors' samples. Both conserved end residues are part of each CDR3. The D gene is left open where the match is weak. Rows may omit the clone size; those that give it use once, few, many or a size class.

size: few
length: 15
V: TRBV5-1
D: NA
J: TRBJ1-3
CDR3: CASSLDLGSGNTIYF
DNA: TGCGCCAGCAGCTTGGACCTCGGTTCTGGAAACACCATATATTTT

size: NA
length: 15
V: TRBV5-6
D: NA
J: TRBJ1-1
CDR3: CASSLFPGLGTEAFF
DNA: TGTGCCAGCAGCTTGTTTCCCGGCCTCGGGACTGAAGCTTTCTTT

size: NA
length: 15
V: TRBV29-1
D: TRBD2
J: TRBJ2-7
CDR3: CSVRRGLAASYEQYF
DNA: TGCAGCGTTCGGAGAGGACTAGCGGCCTCCTACGAGCAGTACTTC

size: many
length: 13
V: TRBV7-2
D: NA
J: TRBJ2-7
CDR3: CASSLSFRKEQYF
DNA: TGTGCCAGCAGCTTATCATTCCGTAAAGAGCAGTACTTC

size: many
length: 16
V: TRBV7-2
D: TRBD2
J: TRBJ2-1
CDR3: CASSLVAGGTYNEQFF
DNA: TGTGCCAGCAGCTTAGTGGCGGGGGGAACCTACAATGAGCAGTTCTTC

size: NA
length: 15
V: TRBV28
D: TRBD2
J: TRBJ2-1
CDR3: CASSFLAGVDYEQFF
DNA: TGTGCCAGCAGTTTTCTGGCGGGAGTTGATTATGAGCAGTTCTTC

size: NA
length: 14
V: TRBV7-8
D: NA
J: TRBJ2-7
CDR3: CASSLDVQSYEQYF
DNA: TGTGCCAGCAGCTTAGACGTACAGTCCTACGAGCAGTACTTC

size: NA
length: 15
V: TRBV9
D: TRBD1
J: TRBJ1-4
CDR3: CASSSGQILTSPVFF
DNA: TGTGCCAGCAGCTCGGGACAGATATTAACCAGTCCGGTGTTTTTT

size: few
length: 14
V: TRBV5-1
D: TRBD2
J: TRBJ2-5
CDR3: CASSTAGGTETQYF
DNA: TGCGCCAGCAGCACAGCGGGGGGTACAGAGACCCAGTACTTC

size: many
length: 16
V: TRBV5-1
D: NA
J: TRBJ1-4
CDR3: CASSREGTDRNEKLFF
DNA: TGCGCCAGCAGCAGGGAAGGGACGGACCGAAATGAAAAACTGTTTTTT

size: few
length: 12
V: TRBV29-1
D: NA
J: TRBJ1-2
CDR3: CSVEGGGYGYTF
DNA: TGCAGCGTTGAGGGAGGTGGCTATGGCTACACCTTC

size: many
length: 15
V: TRBV6-2/TRBV6-3
D: NA
J: TRBJ1-6
CDR3: CASRRMTVVNSPLHF
DNA: TGTGCCAGCAGACGGATGACAGTAGTTAATTCACCCCTCCACTTT

size: NA
length: 15
V: TRBV10-3
D: TRBD1
J: TRBJ1-1
CDR3: CAISYGQEMNTEAFF
DNA: TGTGCCATCAGTTACGGACAGGAGATGAACACTGAAGCTTTCTTT

size: many
length: 13
V: TRBV7-9
D: NA
J: TRBJ1-2
CDR3: CASSPQGVGGYTF
DNA: TGTGCCAGCAGCCCTCAAGGGGTAGGAGGCTACACCTTC

size: once
length: 15
V: TRBV20-1
D: NA
J: TRBJ1-5
CDR3: CSAKDGGQSNQPQHF
DNA: TGCAGTGCCAAAGACGGAGGACAGTCCAATCAGCCCCAGCATTTT

size: few
length: 12
V: TRBV29-1
D: NA
J: TRBJ2-7
CDR3: CSVGTISYEQYF
DNA: TGCAGCGTTGGTACGATCTCCTACGAGCAGTACTTC

size: many
length: 13
V: TRBV7-6
D: NA
J: TRBJ1-1
CDR3: CASSQVYRREAFF
DNA: TGTGCCAGCAGCCAGGTTTACAGGCGTGAAGCTTTCTTT

size: few
length: 17
V: TRBV7-2
D: NA
J: TRBJ2-1
CDR3: CASSLAPAGFSYNEQFF
DNA: TGTGCCAGCAGCTTAGCGCCCGCAGGCTTTTCCTACAATGAGCAGTTCTTC

size: many
length: 18
V: TRBV29-1
D: TRBD1
J: TRBJ2-7
CDR3: CSVRKSLQGTETPYEQYF
DNA: TGCAGCGTCCGAAAATCGTTACAGGGGACGGAAACACCTTACGAGCAGTACTTC

size: NA
length: 13
V: TRBV12-3/TRBV12-4
D: NA
J: TRBJ1-2
CDR3: CASSISLGGGYTF
DNA: TGTGCCAGCAGTATTAGTCTCGGCGGTGGCTACACCTTC

size: NA
length: 14
V: TRBV12-3/TRBV12-4
D: NA
J: TRBJ2-2
CDR3: CASSLNRVAGELFF
DNA: TGTGCCAGCAGTTTAAACAGGGTCGCCGGGGAGCTGTTTTTT

size: many
length: 14
V: TRBV7-9
D: NA
J: TRBJ1-1
CDR3: CASSLGGSYTEAFF
DNA: TGTGCCAGCAGCTTGGGAGGGAGTTATACTGAAGCTTTCTTT

size: NA
length: 13
V: TRBV7-2
D: TRBD2
J: TRBJ2-1
CDR3: CASSPRTSPEQFF
DNA: TGTGCCAGCAGCCCAAGGACTAGTCCTGAGCAGTTCTTC

size: many
length: 15
V: TRBV7-2
D: TRBD1
J: TRBJ1-5
CDR3: CASSGTGDLNQPQHF
DNA: TGTGCCAGCAGCGGTACAGGGGACTTAAATCAGCCCCAGCATTTT

size: NA
length: 15
V: TRBV2
D: TRBD2
J: TRBJ2-3
CDR3: CASTPGTSDTDTQYF
DNA: TGTGCCAGCACCCCCGGGACTAGCGACACAGATACGCAGTATTTT

size: NA
length: 12
V: TRBV7-8
D: NA
J: TRBJ2-3
CDR3: CASSRTPDTQYF
DNA: TGTGCCAGCAGCCGGACACCAGATACGCAGTATTTT